The clone carrying this TCR beta chain was seen a single time. Its specificity is not known. TRB was amplified from about 250-500 ng of blood genomic DNA. This record belongs to a study of T and B cells in COVID-19 patients. Looking at the study overall: Peripheral blood came from COVID-19 patients with active infection or after recovery.

The study, taken as a whole, reports: Of 2,331 TCR clusters found only in the recovered cohort, 31 had low generation probability. Symptomatic-phase blood samples from mildly ill patients and early samples from severe cases were scarce.

This CDR3 has 13 residues. Per the germline V gene, CDR1 is WSHSY and CDR2 is SAAADI. Trimming took 2 bases from V and 4 from J, leaving 6 bases between them. BIOMED2 TRB-A/B primer pools were used in multiplex TRB PCR. MiXCR was run by TCRdb on the multiplex PCR reads, yielding one entry per CDR3 protein. This sample yields about 5,100 distinct CDR3 sequences, of which around 29% are seen a single time; roughly 35% belongs to the top ten. This TCR came from a human donor with active COVID-19. The rearrangement joins TRBV10-2 to TRBJ2-1; D is unresolved. Sequencing was performed on blood. The CDR3 DNA is TGCGCCAGCAGTGAGACTGGGTACAATGAGCAGTTCTTC. Translation: CASSETGYNEQFF.